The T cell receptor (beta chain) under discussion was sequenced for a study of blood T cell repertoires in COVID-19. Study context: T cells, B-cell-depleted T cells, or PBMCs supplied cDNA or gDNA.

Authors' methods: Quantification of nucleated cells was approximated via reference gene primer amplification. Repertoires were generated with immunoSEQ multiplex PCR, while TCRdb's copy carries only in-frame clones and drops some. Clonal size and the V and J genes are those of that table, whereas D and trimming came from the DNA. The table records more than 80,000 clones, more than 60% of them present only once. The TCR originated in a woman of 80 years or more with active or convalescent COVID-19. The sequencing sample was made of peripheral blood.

DNA for the CDR3: TGTGCCAGCAGCCAGGACAGATTTCCGACCGGGGAGCTGTTTTTT. This sequence encodes CASSQDRFPTGELFF. This sequence joins TRBV3-1 (or the pseudogene TRBV3-2) and TRBJ2-2; D might be TRBD1 (6 bases). V lost 3 bases, J lost 5 bases, and 13 bases lay in between. The CDR3 extends over 15 amino acids. Germline lookup yields CDR1 LGHDT and CDR2 YNNKEL (reference sequence).